This T cell receptor (beta chain) was found in a study of blood T cell repertoires in COVID-19. Trimming cost V 2 bases and J 8 bases; bases outside gene matches: 4. Germline CDR1 SGHDT, CDR2 YYEEEE. The CDR3 is 13 amino acids. Seattle participants joined during active infection and were tracked over time. Libraries were prepared by immunoSEQ multiplex PCR; TCRdb keeps only in-frame clonotypes and omits some of them. The sample carries 150,000 or so clones, just over 90% recorded once. The sequenced sample was peripheral blood. This TCR was sampled from a woman aged 60-70 years with COVID-19, enrolled during active disease. V and J are TRBV5-6 and TRBJ1-3; 7 bases match TRBD1. The CDR3 sequence is CASSFQGVYTIYF. The CDR3 nucleotides read TGTGCCAGCAGCTTTCAGGGGGTGTACACCATATATTTT.